The T cell receptor beta chain under discussion was sequenced for a study of Graves' ophthalmopathy and Graves' hyperthyroidism. Across the whole study: Hyperthyroidism is called stable when no ophthalmopathy develops within 18 months of follow-up. Study-wide results and limits: Researchers report that a 13-signature model separated ophthalmopathy from stable hyperthyroidism, posting less than 90% sensitivity and approximately 81% specificity. Blood shared most expanded thyroid clonotypes above 0.001 frequency.

This CDR3 is 14 amino acids long. Germline loops: CDR1 DFQATT, CDR2 SNEGSKA (reference sequence). Trimming at V came to 4 bases and at J to 2 bases, leaving 3 bases not matched to a gene. As for this clonotype: The antigen is unknown.

New diagnoses, under 2 months' duration, and ages 18 to 65 characterized the hyperthyroidism patients. The authors amplified TCR beta CDR3 regions, and they did so from RNA transcripts for repertoire sequencing. RT-PCR was first run with HTBI primers, then multiplex PCR in a second round. TCRdb used MiXCR to reprocess the multiplex PCR reads, holding one entry per CDR3 protein. Among about 1.2 million distinct CDR3 sequences listed, around a third were seen once. This TCR was recovered from an adult man with Graves' hyperthyroidism. V usage is TRBV20-1 and J usage is TRBJ2-2, with 8 bases aligning to TRBD1. The sample comprised peripheral blood or thyroid tissue (not recorded which). Here the CDR3 DNA reads TGCAGTGCTACGACAGGGGTCAACACCGGGGAGCTGTTTTTT. It codes for CSATTGVNTGELFF.